Listed below are T cell receptor beta chains from one sample, sequenced in a study of blood T cell repertoires in COVID-19. The protocol was immunoSEQ multiplex PCR, while the TCRdb copy is restricted to in-frame clones and leaves out a portion. The sample holds around 400,000 clones; about 87% are singletons and the top ten take over 2%. Sequencing was carried out using peripheral blood. The source of these receptors is a woman aged 60-75 years with COVID-19, enrolled during active disease. Both conserved end residues are part of each CDR3. The order of the fields is J gene, D gene, clone size, V gene, CDR3 DNA, CDR3 protein. D genes are given only for firm matches. Not every row has a clone size; where given, it reads once, few, many or a size class.

>TRBJ2-6|TRBD1|NA|TRBV18
TGTGCCAGCTCACTCGTCCGACAGGGGGGTACTGGGGCCAACGTCCTGACTTTC
CASSLVRQGGTGANVLTF
>TRBJ1-1|TRBD1|NA|TRBV5-1
TGCGCCAGTCGACAGGGGAGTACCACTGAAGCTTTCTTT
CASRQGSTTEAFF
>TRBJ1-1|NA|once|TRBV6-2/TRBV6-3
TGTGCCAGCAGCCCTCTTGGGAGGGTTGGAGACACTGAAGCTTTCTTT
CASSPLGRVGDTEAFF
>TRBJ1-3|NA|NA|TRBV7-3
TGTGCCTCCGGCCAGGGGCCGATCGGAAACACCATATATTTT
CASGQGPIGNTIYF
>TRBJ1-4|NA|NA|TRBV5-7
TGTGCCAGCCCCGGTGAACAGACGAATGAAAAACTGTTTTTT
CASPGEQTNEKLFF
>TRBJ2-3|TRBD1|NA|TRBV9
TGTGCCAGCAGCGCCCGGACAGGGGAAGGTACAGATACGCAGTATTTT
CASSARTGEGTDTQYF
>TRBJ1-3|TRBD1|NA|TRBV5-1
TGCGCCAGCAGTTTATTTGGACAGGGAGGAACTGGAAACACCATATATTTT
CASSLFGQGGTGNTIYF
>TRBJ1-1|NA|NA|TRBV12-3/TRBV12-4
TGTGCCAGCAACCCGCGGGACCGTGAAGCTTTCTTT
CASNPRDREAFF
>TRBJ2-3|NA|once|TRBV7-2
TGTGCCAGCTGCTTAATTCCACACACCCCAGATACGCAGTATTTT
CASCLIPHTPDTQYF
>TRBJ1-1|NA|NA|TRBV3-1/TRBV3-2
TGTGCCAGCAGCCGGAACTATGAAGCTTTCTTT
CASSRNYEAFF
>TRBJ2-4|NA|NA|TRBV3-1/TRBV3-2
TGTGCCAGCAGCCAAGATGACGGGTCGCGGAACATTCAGTACTTC
CASSQDDGSRNIQYF
>TRBJ2-7|TRBD1|NA|TRBV13
TGTGCCAGCAGCTCGGACAGGGGGCGCGAGCAGTACTTC
CASSSDRGREQYF
>TRBJ2-3|NA|NA|TRBV29-1
TGCAGCGTTGGTACCAGGGGCTCAGATACGCAGTATTTT
CSVGTRGSDTQYF
>TRBJ1-5|NA|NA|TRBV18
TGTGCCAGCTCACCACCGGGGGGGAATCAGCCCCAGCATTTT
CASSPPGGNQPQHF
>TRBJ1-1|NA|NA|TRBV6-5
TGTGCCAGCACCCCAAACCGGGGGACTGAAGCTTTCTTT
CASTPNRGTEAFF
>TRBJ2-7|NA|NA|TRBV9
TGTGCCAGCAGCGCCTCCGGCGAGCAGTACTTC
CASSASGEQYF
>TRBJ1-2|NA|NA|TRBV21-1
TGTGCCAGCAGCAAAGTGGGGGGGCAGGACTATGGCTACACCTTC
CASSKVGGQDYGYTF
>TRBJ1-6|NA|NA|TRBV9
TGTGCCAGCAGCGTAGCCCCAAATTCACCCCTCCACTTT
CASSVAPNSPLHF
>TRBJ1-1|NA|NA|TRBV5-6
TGTGCCAGCAGTATAGGGAGGGGGACCGAAGCTTTCTTT
CASSIGRGTEAFF
>TRBJ1-3|TRBD1|NA|TRBV7-3
TGTGCCAGCAGCCCGACAGGGGGAGCTGGAAACACCATATATTTT
CASSPTGGAGNTIYF
>TRBJ1-4|TRBD1|NA|TRBV7-8
TGTGCCAGCAGCTTAACCGGGACAGGGGGTGAAAAACTGTTTTTT
CASSLTGTGGEKLFF
>TRBJ2-7|NA|NA|TRBV3-1/TRBV3-2
TGTGCCAGCAGCCAAGTGTCGGACGAGCAGTACTTC
CASSQVSDEQYF
>TRBJ2-5|NA|NA|TRBV6-6
TGTGCCAGCAGTACCCGGGACTTCCCCACGGAGACCCAGTACTTC
CASSTRDFPTETQYF
>TRBJ1-2|NA|NA|TRBV28
TGTGCCAGCAGGTTCTTAGGGAGTGAGTATGGCTACACCTTC
CASRFLGSEYGYTF
>TRBJ2-3|TRBD2|NA|TRBV7-2
TGTGCCAGCAGCTTAGCAGACCGGGGGGGGTACACAGATACGCAGTATTTT
CASSLADRGGYTDTQYF
>TRBJ1-4|NA|NA|TRBV18
TGTGCCAGCTCAACAAGACAAGCAACTAATGAAAAACTGTTTTTT
CASSTRQATNEKLFF
>TRBJ1-5|TRBD1|NA|TRBV30
TGTGCCTGGAGCGCTAGGACAGGGAAGTACAATCAGCCCCAGCATTTT
CAWSARTGKYNQPQHF
>TRBJ2-4|NA|NA|TRBV7-9
TGTGCCAGCAGCTCGACGGAGGCCAAAAACATTCAGTACTTC
CASSSTEAKNIQYF
>TRBJ2-5|TRBD1|once|TRBV28
TGTGCCAGCAGCCCGCGGGCAGGGGGCTTCGAGACCCAGTACTTC
CASSPRAGGFETQYF
>TRBJ2-1|NA|NA|TRBV7-3
TGTGCCAGCAGCTCCGGAGGGACGGGTGAGCAGTTCTTC
CASSSGGTGEQFF
>TRBJ1-1|NA|NA|TRBV9
TGTGCCAGCAGCGTAGCTGGGCTGGGCACTGAAGCTTTCTTT
CASSVAGLGTEAFF
>TRBJ2-7|NA|NA|TRBV28
TGTGCCAGCAGCCTACACCGCGAGGTTGAGCAGTACTTC
CASSLHREVEQYF
>TRBJ2-7|NA|NA|TRBV6-6
TGTGCCAGCAGTTTCTCCGGGAACAGGGATCCCGAGCAGTACTTC
CASSFSGNRDPEQYF
>TRBJ1-4|NA|NA|TRBV7-7
TGTGCCAGCAGCCCAACAGCGGGAATCGGGCGGACTAATGAAAAACTGTTTTTT
CASSPTAGIGRTNEKLFF
>TRBJ1-4|NA|NA|TRBV28
TGTGCCAGCAGTCCCCGGGATGAAAAACTGTTTTTT
CASSPRDEKLFF
>TRBJ1-5|NA|NA|TRBV6-5
TGTGCCAGCAGCCTGACAGGACCTAATCAGCCCCAGCATTTT
CASSLTGPNQPQHF
>TRBJ2-3|TRBD1|NA|TRBV19
TGTGCCAGTAGTCCCCGGGACAGGGGGCCAGATACGCAGTATTTT
CASSPRDRGPDTQYF
>TRBJ1-4|NA|NA|TRBV19
TGTGCCAGTAGAAGTCTGGACAGTTCTAATGAAAAACTGTTTTTT
CASRSLDSSNEKLFF
>TRBJ2-4|NA|NA|TRBV7-9
TGTGCCAGCAGCCCCCTATTAAACATTCAGTACTTC
CASSPLLNIQYF
>TRBJ2-2|NA|NA|TRBV19
TGTGCCAGTACCCTGAGCTCCGTGCTTAACACCGGGGAGCTGTTTTTT
CASTLSSVLNTGELFF
>TRBJ2-1|TRBD2|NA|TRBV3-1/TRBV3-2
TGTGCCAGCAGCAAAAGGGGAGCGGGGGGTGTTGATGAGCAGTTCTTC
CASSKRGAGGVDEQFF
>TRBJ1-1|NA|NA|TRBV4-1
TGCGCCAGCAGCCAAGTGGGCAGGGGAAACACTGAAGCTTTCTTT
CASSQVGRGNTEAFF
>TRBJ1-6|NA|NA|TRBV6-5
TGTGCCAGCAGTTACTCGGGGCGGAGGGGCGATTCACCCCTCCACTTT
CASSYSGRRGDSPLHF
>TRBJ2-5|NA|NA|TRBV6-2/TRBV6-3
TGTGCCAGCAGTTACTCCACTAGTTCGGGAGAGACCCAGTACTTC
CASSYSTSSGETQYF
>TRBJ2-1|TRBD2|once|TRBV7-3
TGTGCCAGCAGCCAACTAGCGAATGAGCAGTTCTTC
CASSQLANEQFF
>TRBJ2-5|TRBD1|NA|TRBV9
TGTGCCAGCAGCGTAGAGGCTGGGACAGGGGGCCGTGTGTACTTC
CASSVEAGTGGRVYF
>TRBJ2-4|TRBD2|NA|TRBV19
TGTGCCAGTAGTATTAGCGGGGGATCGACCCTAGCCAAAAACATTCAGTACTTC
CASSISGGSTLAKNIQYF
>TRBJ1-6|NA|NA|TRBV6-5
TGTGCCAGCAGCGGAAGACAGGACTATAATTCACCCCTCCACTTT
CASSGRQDYNSPLHF
>TRBJ1-3|NA|NA|TRBV18
TGTGCCAGCTCACCAGCAGGGAACGCTGGAAACACCATATATTTT
CASSPAGNAGNTIYF
>TRBJ2-7|NA|NA|TRBV5-5
TGTGCCAGCAGCTCTACACAGGGTTTGGACGAGCAGTACTTC
CASSSTQGLDEQYF
>TRBJ2-7|NA|NA|TRBV5-4
TGTGCCAGCAGCCGACAGACCTCCTACGAGCAGTACTTC
CASSRQTSYEQYF
>TRBJ1-2|NA|NA|TRBV5-1
TGCGCCAGCAGGCAGGGGATGGGCTACACCTTC
CASRQGMGYTF
>TRBJ2-7|NA|few|TRBV4-1
TGCGCCAGCAGCCTCAGACAGGGTGGGGGGTACGAGCAGTACTTC
CASSLRQGGGYEQYF
>TRBJ2-2|TRBD1|NA|TRBV2
TGTGCCAGCAGGCGGACAGGGGGCGGCACCGGGGAGCTGTTTTTT
CASRRTGGGTGELFF
>TRBJ2-2|NA|NA|TRBV2
TGTGCCAGAGAGCCTCTGCAGGACGGGGAGCTGTTTTTT
CAREPLQDGELFF
>TRBJ1-5|TRBD1|NA|TRBV6-6
TGTGCCAGCAGTCACCTCAAACTCAGGGGGCTGAGCAATCAGCCCCAGCATTTT
CASSHLKLRGLSNQPQHF